The rows below give T cell receptor beta chains drawn from one sample of a study of cytomegalovirus exposure and HLA in healthy donors. The method was immunoSEQ multiplex PCR; TCRdb's version includes in-frame clones alone and lacks a portion of them. Here the sample spans about 140,000 clones, roughly 80% being singletons. Sequences were obtained from PBMCs. The receptors derive from a female donor in good health and CMV-seronegative. CDR3s include the opening cysteine and the closing phenylalanine or tryptophan. The D gene is left open where the match is weak. Size is omitted from some rows. Given values are once, few, many or a class for expanded clones.

V gene: TRBV14; D gene: NA; clone size: NA; J gene: TRBJ2-7; CDR3 protein: CASSQLQGSSYEQYF; CDR3 DNA: TGTGCCAGCAGCCAACTCCAGGGGAGCTCCTACGAGCAGTACTTC
V gene: TRBV19; D gene: NA; clone size: NA; J gene: TRBJ2-1; CDR3 protein: CASSPVPYNEQFF; CDR3 DNA: TGTGCCAGTTCCCCGGTCCCTTACAATGAGCAGTTCTTC
V gene: TRBV19; D gene: NA; clone size: NA; J gene: TRBJ1-4; CDR3 protein: CASSISGHGGEKLFF; CDR3 DNA: TGTGCCAGTAGTATTAGTGGACATGGGGGCGAAAAACTGTTTTTT
V gene: TRBV6-1; D gene: TRBD1; clone size: NA; J gene: TRBJ2-7; CDR3 protein: CASSEWDRAYEQYF; CDR3 DNA: TGTGCCAGCAGTGAGTGGGACAGAGCCTACGAGCAGTACTTC
V gene: TRBV6-4; D gene: NA; clone size: NA; J gene: TRBJ2-1; CDR3 protein: CASSPLGRGQGEQFF; CDR3 DNA: TGTGCCAGCAGCCCTCTCGGGAGGGGGCAAGGTGAGCAGTTCTTC
V gene: TRBV5-1; D gene: TRBD2; clone size: NA; J gene: TRBJ2-5; CDR3 protein: CASSLWEGGETQYF; CDR3 DNA: TGCGCCAGCAGCTTATGGGAGGGAGGGGAGACCCAGTACTTC
V gene: TRBV6-5; D gene: NA; clone size: NA; J gene: TRBJ1-3; CDR3 protein: CASSSRTDSGNTIYF; CDR3 DNA: TGTGCCAGCAGTTCCCGGACAGACTCTGGAAACACCATATATTTT
V gene: TRBV29-1; D gene: TRBD1; clone size: NA; J gene: TRBJ1-3; CDR3 protein: CSVAAGTGPGNTIYF; CDR3 DNA: TGCAGCGTTGCCGCCGGGACAGGCCCCGGTAACACCATATATTTT
V gene: TRBV27; D gene: TRBD2; clone size: NA; J gene: TRBJ2-3; CDR3 protein: CASSSLLAGGQGADTQYF; CDR3 DNA: TGTGCCAGCAGTTCGCTGCTAGCGGGAGGGCAGGGGGCAGATACGCAGTATTTT
V gene: TRBV6-4; D gene: NA; clone size: NA; J gene: TRBJ1-1; CDR3 protein: CASSIRVNTEAFF; CDR3 DNA: TGTGCCAGCAGTATCAGGGTAAACACTGAAGCTTTCTTT
V gene: TRBV6-5; D gene: TRBD2; clone size: NA; J gene: TRBJ2-3; CDR3 protein: CASSLAGVTDTQYF; CDR3 DNA: TGTGCCAGCAGTTTAGCGGGGGTGACAGATACGCAGTATTTT
V gene: TRBV6-1; D gene: NA; clone size: once; J gene: TRBJ2-1; CDR3 protein: CASFPGTPENEQFF; CDR3 DNA: TGTGCCAGCTTCCCCGGGACACCAGAAAATGAGCAGTTCTTC
V gene: TRBV7-2; D gene: TRBD1; clone size: NA; J gene: TRBJ1-2; CDR3 protein: CASSPGTGRGYTF; CDR3 DNA: TGTGCCAGCAGCCCTGGGACAGGGCGAGGCTACACCTTC
V gene: TRBV6-1; D gene: NA; clone size: NA; J gene: TRBJ1-3; CDR3 protein: CASRLNAGYGNTIYF; CDR3 DNA: TGTGCCAGCCGGCTCAACGCGGGTTACGGAAACACCATATATTTT
V gene: TRBV18; D gene: TRBD1; clone size: NA; J gene: TRBJ1-2; CDR3 protein: CASSHLDRAYGYTF; CDR3 DNA: TGTGCCAGCTCACATCTGGACAGGGCCTATGGCTACACCTTC
V gene: TRBV28; D gene: TRBD1; clone size: NA; J gene: TRBJ1-5; CDR3 protein: CASSIRQGYLSNQPQHF; CDR3 DNA: TGTGCCAGCAGTATAAGACAGGGGTATCTGAGCAATCAGCCCCAGCATTTT
V gene: TRBV6-6; D gene: TRBD1; clone size: NA; J gene: TRBJ1-2; CDR3 protein: CASRLGTGNGYTF; CDR3 DNA: TGTGCCAGCAGACTCGGGACAGGGAATGGCTACACCTTC
V gene: TRBV5-4; D gene: NA; clone size: NA; J gene: TRBJ2-7; CDR3 protein: CASSLDIYEQYF; CDR3 DNA: TGTGCCAGCAGCTTGGACATTTACGAGCAGTACTTC
V gene: TRBV5-4; D gene: TRBD2; clone size: NA; J gene: TRBJ2-1; CDR3 protein: CASSQTSGPYNEQFF; CDR3 DNA: TGTGCCAGCAGCCAGACTAGCGGACCTTACAATGAGCAGTTCTTC
V gene: TRBV21-1; D gene: NA; clone size: once; J gene: TRBJ2-5; CDR3 protein: CASSKQYRMRTQYF; CDR3 DNA: TGTGCCAGCAGCAAACAGTACAGGATGAGGACCCAGTACTTC
V gene: TRBV4-1; D gene: TRBD1; clone size: NA; J gene: TRBJ2-7; CDR3 protein: CASSGGTGASYEQYF; CDR3 DNA: TGCGCCAGCAGCGGCGGGACAGGGGCTTCCTACGAGCAGTACTTC
V gene: TRBV4-1; D gene: NA; clone size: NA; J gene: TRBJ2-1; CDR3 protein: CASSQERSASSYNEQFF; CDR3 DNA: TGCGCCAGCAGCCAAGAGAGGAGTGCTAGCTCCTACAATGAGCAGTTCTTC
V gene: TRBV29-1; D gene: NA; clone size: once; J gene: TRBJ1-5; CDR3 protein: CSVVAGINQPQHF; CDR3 DNA: TGCAGCGTTGTGGCAGGGATCAATCAGCCCCAGCATTTT
V gene: TRBV11-2; D gene: TRBD2; clone size: NA; J gene: TRBJ2-7; CDR3 protein: CASSLGRAIAGGSSYEQYF; CDR3 DNA: TGTGCCAGCAGCTTAGGGAGGGCGATAGCGGGAGGCAGCTCCTACGAGCAGTACTTC
V gene: TRBV9; D gene: NA; clone size: once; J gene: TRBJ1-1; CDR3 protein: CASSGRLEDTEAFF; CDR3 DNA: TGTGCCAGCAGCGGAAGATTGGAGGACACTGAAGCTTTCTTT
V gene: TRBV6-5; D gene: TRBD1; clone size: NA; J gene: TRBJ2-7; CDR3 protein: CASRQGASSYEQYF; CDR3 DNA: TGTGCCAGCAGACAGGGGGCGAGCTCCTACGAGCAGTACTTC